This TCR beta chain emerged from a study of blood T cell repertoires in COVID-19. Method: immunoSEQ multiplex PCR; TCRdb's copy keeps in-frame clones and lacks some. The sample lists 70,000 to 80,000 clones; roughly 80% were seen once. Trimming took off 0 bases at V and 2 bases at J, with 12 bases between the two ends. This CDR3 is built from 16 residues. Germline V gene lookup returns CDR1 MNHEY and CDR2 SVGAGI. This chain links TRBV6-5 with TRBJ2-3; no reliable D call. Material: peripheral blood. This clonotype was obtained from a man at least 80 years old with acute or convalescent COVID-19. The CDR3 region is CASSYSISLSTDTQYF. The CDR3 DNA reads TGTGCCAGCAGTTACTCGATTTCACTATCCACAGATACGCAGTATTTT.